This TCR beta chain originates from a study of early T cells in non-severe SARS-CoV-2 infection. The study, taken as a whole, reports: Reliance on VDJdb matching favored anti-spike CD8 responses; private and CD4 specificities were missed.

Germline V CDR1 and CDR2: MNHNY, SVGAGI (reference sequence). The CDR3 has 13 amino acids. Trimming left V 7 bases short and J 5 bases short, with 14 bases between. TCRdb processed the 5' RACE reads anew with MiXCR; each CDR3 protein has one entry. The data hold tens of thousands of distinct CDR3 sequences, with approximately 5% observed a single time. On this clonotype: Its specificity is not known.

The receptor was isolated from an adult who was a healthcare worker with PCR-confirmed SARS-CoV-2 infection or an uninfected control (not recorded which). The V and J genes are TRBV6-6 and TRBJ1-2, with D uncertain. The sample taken for sequencing was whole blood. The CDR3 DNA sequence: TGTGCCAGCACTCTAACGGAAGGGTATGGCTACACCTTC. Protein sequence: CASTLTEGYGYTF.